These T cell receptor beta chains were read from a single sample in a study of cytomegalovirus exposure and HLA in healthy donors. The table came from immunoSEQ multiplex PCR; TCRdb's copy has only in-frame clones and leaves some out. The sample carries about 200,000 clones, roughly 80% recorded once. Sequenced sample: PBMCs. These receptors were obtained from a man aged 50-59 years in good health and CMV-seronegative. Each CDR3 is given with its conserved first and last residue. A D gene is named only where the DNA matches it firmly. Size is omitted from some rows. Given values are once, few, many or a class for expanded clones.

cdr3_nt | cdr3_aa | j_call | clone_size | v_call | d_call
TGTGCCATCAAAGGGACAGGGGACTACAATGAGCAGTTCTTC | CAIKGTGDYNEQFF | TRBJ2-1 | . | TRBV10-3 | TRBD1
TGTGCCAGCAGCTTGGGACTAGCGGCCGATACGCAGTATTTT | CASSLGLAADTQYF | TRBJ2-3 | . | TRBV5-4 | TRBD2
TGTGCCAGCAGCTTAGCGGCGGGAGGGACGAACAATGAGCAGTTCTTC | CASSLAAGGTNNEQFF | TRBJ2-1 | few | TRBV7-9 | TRBD2
TGTGCCTGGAGTGTAAGACAGCATGGCTACACCTTC | CAWSVRQHGYTF | TRBJ1-2 | . | TRBV30 | .
TGTGCCAGCACGGCGGGATTCTCCTACAATGAGCAGTTCTTC | CASTAGFSYNEQFF | TRBJ2-1 | . | TRBV2 | .
TGTGCCAGCAGCCTTGACAGAGCAACTAATGAAAAACTGTTTTTT | CASSLDRATNEKLFF | TRBJ1-4 | . | TRBV7-2 | .
TGTGCCAGCAGTTTAACGAGGACTGCTCACTGGATTAATACGCAGTATTTT | CASSLTRTAHWINTQYF | TRBJ2-3 | . | TRBV28 | .
TGTGCCAGCAGCCCGGGACTAGCGGGAGTCGATACGCAGTATTTT | CASSPGLAGVDTQYF | TRBJ2-3 | . | TRBV7-7 | TRBD2
TGTGCCAGTAGACAGGACCTCCTCGGCGGAGCACTTAATGAAAAACTGTTTTTT | CASRQDLLGGALNEKLFF | TRBJ1-4 | . | TRBV19 | .
TGTGCCAGCAAATCGGGGACTTTGAACACCGGGGAGCTGTTTTTT | CASKSGTLNTGELFF | TRBJ2-2 | . | TRBV27 | .
TGTGCCAGCAGTTTCCAGCGGGACGAACTTACGCAGTATTTT | CASSFQRDELTQYF | TRBJ2-3 | few | TRBV27 | TRBD2
TGTGCCAGCAGTGTGGGACAGGGGAGAGGGGAGACCCAGTACTTC | CASSVGQGRGETQYF | TRBJ2-5 | . | TRBV6-1 | TRBD1
TGTGCCAGCAGGACTAGCTCCTACGAGCAGTACTTC | CASRTSSYEQYF | TRBJ2-7 | . | TRBV28 | .
TGTGCCAGCAGCCGAGCCGGACTAGCGGGAGCGGGCACCGGGGAGCTGTTTTTT | CASSRAGLAGAGTGELFF | TRBJ2-2 | . | TRBV14 | TRBD2
TGTGCCAGCAGCCCTGGGACAGGGTGGGAGCCCCAGCATTTT | CASSPGTGWEPQHF | TRBJ1-5 | few | TRBV7-9 | TRBD1
TGTGCCAGTAGTCAGGACAGGGAGGAGACCCAGTACTTC | CASSQDREETQYF | TRBJ2-5 | once | TRBV19 | TRBD1
TGTGCCAGTAGTATGGCCGCAGGGCCTGAAAAACTGTTTTTT | CASSMAAGPEKLFF | TRBJ1-4 | once | TRBV19 | .
TGTGCCAGCAGACCAATCCAGGGGTGGACTAACACCGGGGAGCTGTTTTTT | CASRPIQGWTNTGELFF | TRBJ2-2 | . | TRBV11-2 | .
TGCAGCGTCGCGAGCGGGAGAATAGATACGCAGTATTTT | CSVASGRIDTQYF | TRBJ2-3 | . | TRBV29-1 | TRBD2
TGCGCCAGCAGCTCTAGGACAGGCTCCTACGAGCAGTACTTC | CASSSRTGSYEQYF | TRBJ2-7 | few | TRBV5-1 | TRBD1
TGTGCCAGCAGCCCGGGGGGCAGGACCTACGAGCAGTACTTC | CASSPGGRTYEQYF | TRBJ2-7 | . | TRBV13 | .
TGTGCCAGCAGCGTAGGCGCCGACACCATATATTTT | CASSVGADTIYF | TRBJ1-3 | . | TRBV9 | .
TGTGCCAGCAGTTTGGGAGGCCCTTCAGATACGCAGTATTTT | CASSLGGPSDTQYF | TRBJ2-3 | few | TRBV6-5 | .
TGTGCCAGCAGTTTATCGCAGAATCAGCCCCAGCATTTT | CASSLSQNQPQHF | TRBJ1-5 | . | TRBV28 | .
TGTGCCAGCCGGGGGGATGGGAGCAATCAGCCCCAGCATTTT | CASRGDGSNQPQHF | TRBJ1-5 | . | TRBV7-2 | .
TGTGCCAGCACTGGACAACTGACCCGCAATCAGCCCCAGCATTTT | CASTGQLTRNQPQHF | TRBJ1-5 | . | TRBV6-1 | .
TGTGCCAGCAGTCAAGAACAGGGGGGCAATCAGCCCCAGCATTTT | CASSQEQGGNQPQHF | TRBJ1-5 | . | TRBV6-1 | TRBD1
TGTGCCTGGAGGGCAGGGCGGTCGGAAGAGACCCAGTACTTC | CAWRAGRSEETQYF | TRBJ2-5 | . | TRBV30 | .
TGTGCCAGCTCACTCCCCGGGACAGGGGCTTCGGGCGAGCAGTACTTC | CASSLPGTGASGEQYF | TRBJ2-7 | few | TRBV18 | TRBD1
TGTGCCAGCCGGTTGGCGGAATTGAACACCGGGGAGCTGTTTTTT | CASRLAELNTGELFF | TRBJ2-2 | . | TRBV2 | .
TGCGCCAGCAGCTTCAAACCGACTAGCGGGGATTACCCCTACGAGCAGTACTTC | CASSFKPTSGDYPYEQYF | TRBJ2-7 | . | TRBV5-1 | TRBD2
TGTGCCACCAGCAGAGAATCCAGGGGCACAGAGACCCAGTACTTC | CATSRESRGTETQYF | TRBJ2-5 | once | TRBV15 | .
TGTGCCACCAGCAGACGTACTCAGGGAGGTGAAAAACTGTTTTTT | CATSRRTQGGEKLFF | TRBJ1-4 | . | TRBV15 | .
TGTGCCAGCTCACCCCCTGACAACGGCAACTATGGCTACACCTTC | CASSPPDNGNYGYTF | TRBJ1-2 | . | TRBV18 | .
TGTGCCAGCGACACGGGACTCGGGCTCAATGAGCAGTTCTTC | CASDTGLGLNEQFF | TRBJ2-1 | few | TRBV2 | .
TGCGCCAGCAGCAGAGCTTCCGGGACAGGGGGCTACGAGCAGTACTTC | CASSRASGTGGYEQYF | TRBJ2-7 | . | TRBV5-1 | TRBD1
TGTGCCAGCGGGTTTTCGGGTAGCACAGATACGCAGTATTTT | CASGFSGSTDTQYF | TRBJ2-3 | . | TRBV25-1 | .
TGTGCCAGCAGCTTAGGCGTCTCTGGGGCCAACGTCCTGACTTTC | CASSLGVSGANVLTF | TRBJ2-6 | . | TRBV7-9 | .
TGTGCCAGCTCACCCATGACAGGGGGTGAATTACAGGGCTACACCTTC | CASSPMTGGELQGYTF | TRBJ1-2 | . | TRBV18 | TRBD1
TGTGCCAGCAGCCCTTCCAGGGCAGGCTATGGCTACACCTTC | CASSPSRAGYGYTF | TRBJ1-2 | few | TRBV27 | .
TGTGCCAGTAGCAGGGGGCAAGAGACCCAGTACTTC | CASSRGQETQYF | TRBJ2-5 | . | TRBV19 | TRBD1
TGTGCCAGCAGCTCATCGCAGGGTGCTGGGGCCAACGTCCTGACTTTC | CASSSSQGAGANVLTF | TRBJ2-6 | few | TRBV5-5 | .
TGTGCCAGCAGCACGGGACACACAAGCTCCTACGAGCAGTACTTC | CASSTGHTSSYEQYF | TRBJ2-7 | . | TRBV7-6 | .
TGTGCCAGCAGCTTCACTACCGGGGGGAATAATGAGCAGTTCTTC | CASSFTTGGNNEQFF | TRBJ2-1 | . | TRBV11-2 | TRBD2
TGCAGCGTCGGACAGGACAATCAGCCCCAGCATTTT | CSVGQDNQPQHF | TRBJ1-5 | . | TRBV29-1 | TRBD1
TGTGCCAGCAGCATCCAAGCGGACCGAAACTACAATGAGCAGTTCTTC | CASSIQADRNYNEQFF | TRBJ2-1 | . | TRBV9 | .
TGCGCCAGCAGCCTTGGCTTGGTGTCGCCCACAGATACGCAGTATTTT | CASSLGLVSPTDTQYF | TRBJ2-3 | few | TRBV5-1 | .
TGTGCCAGTAGTAACCGCAGGGGTACCGGGGAGCTGTTTTTT | CASSNRRGTGELFF | TRBJ2-2 | . | TRBV19 | .
TGTGCCAGCAGCCTAGGAGGGACAAGGAGCTCCTACGAGCAGTACTTC | CASSLGGTRSSYEQYF | TRBJ2-7 | . | TRBV7-6 | .
TGTGCCAGCAGGCCCCCGGGACAGGGGGCAGAGAAACTGTTTTTT | CASRPPGQGAEKLFF | TRBJ1-4 | . | TRBV6-5 | TRBD1
TGTGCCAGCAGCTTGGAAAGGACAGGGGGCGTGGAGACCCAGTACTTC | CASSLERTGGVETQYF | TRBJ2-5 | . | TRBV5-4 | TRBD1
TGCAGCGCGAGGAAACACGGCAATGAGCAGTTCTTC | CSARKHGNEQFF | TRBJ2-1 | . | TRBV29-1 | .
TGCAGCGTTGAAATCCTTCGACCGGGAGGGCCCTACGAGCAGTACTTC | CSVEILRPGGPYEQYF | TRBJ2-7 | . | TRBV29-1 | TRBD2
TGCGCCAGCAGCCAAGTATCAGGGGTGGGTTCACCCCTCCACTTT | CASSQVSGVGSPLHF | TRBJ1-6 | . | TRBV4-1 | .
TGTGCCAGCAGTTCATACCGCCGAGGGAACACTGAAGCTTTCTTT | CASSSYRRGNTEAFF | TRBJ1-1 | once | TRBV28 | .